These 24 T cell receptor beta chains share one sample of origin, sequenced in a study of vaccination effects on CD4 cells after COVID-19. Antigen-specific CD4+ T cells were first expanded with viral peptide pools by the ViraFEST assay and only then sequenced. Following 10 days of culture, CD4+ T cells were isolated. Two doses of BNT162b2 or mRNA-1273 vaccine were administered to participants. Measured with immunoSEQ multiplex PCR; TCRdb has only the in-frame clones, and not every one. The sample has approximately 61,000 clones, less than 80% seen once. Their recognized antigens are unknown. This material consisted of CD4+ T cells from PBMCs cultured with HCoV-229E spike peptides, taken after COVID-19 vaccination. Every receptor here comes from a human donor who received a COVID-19 vaccine.

The rearrangement uses TRBV19 and TRBJ2-5; D is undetermined. Between the trimmed V and J ends, which lost 4 bases and 6 bases, there was a span of 15 bases. The CDR3 covers 14 residues. The germline CDR1 and CDR2 sequences are LNHDA and SQIVND (reference sequence). The CDR3 protein is CASSNSRQRQTQYF. CDR3 DNA sequence: TGTGCCAGTAGTAATTCTCGGCAGAGACAGACCCAGTACTTC.

The chain employs TRBV15 and TRBJ2-3; D gene unclear. V shed 8 bases and J shed 7 bases, with 22 bases lying between them. CDR1 and CDR2 from the germline V gene are LNHNV and YYDKDF (reference sequence). The CDR3 covers 15 residues. CDR3 amino acids: CATAWQAGVGNTQYF. The CDR3 nucleotides read TGTGCCACCGCCTGGCAGGCAGGAGTTGGGAATACGCAGTATTTT.

The chain employs TRBV19 and TRBJ2-4; 11 bases fit TRBD1. CDR3 size: 15 residues. V dropped 5 bases and J dropped 8; count of bases not matched to a gene: 8. The germline V gene has CDR1 LNHDA and CDR2 SQIVND (reference sequence). CDR3 nucleotides: TGTGCCAGTAGTCCGTCGGACAGGGGGCGGGACATTCAGTACTTC. Translated: CASSPSDRGRDIQYF.

The chain combines TRBV7-2 with TRBJ1-2; D gene ambiguous. Germline assignment: CDR1 SGHTA and CDR2 FQGNSA. The CDR3 sequence is 14 residues long. Trimming removed 1 base from V and 8 bases from J, with 14 bases in between. The CDR3 region has the DNA TGTGCCAGCAGCTTAGATTCAAGGGCCTGGGGCTACACCTTC. Its translation is CASSLDSRAWGYTF.

The J gene is TRBJ1-1, the V gene TRBV7-6, with D perhaps matching TRBD1 (5 bases). V was trimmed by 6 bases and J by 1 base, leaving 9 bases between them. The CDR3 is 13 residues long. The germline V gene encodes CDR1 SGHVS and CDR2 FNYEAQ. CDR3 nucleotide sequence: TGTGCCAGCAGTGGGGGGGAGAACACTGAAGCTTTCTTT. It yields the protein CASSGGENTEAFF.

This clone appeared a single time. V and J are TRBV27 and TRBJ2-4; 15 nucleotides align to TRBD2. J gave up 7 bases and V 3 bases, and 7 bases lay outside the gene matches. Germline CDR1 MNHEY, CDR2 SMNVEV (reference sequence). CDR3 size: 17 residues. CDR3 in amino acids: CASSFPGLAGGWNIQYF. In DNA form, the CDR3 reads TGTGCCAGCAGTTTCCCCGGACTAGCGGGGGGGTGGAACATTCAGTACTTC.

V and J are TRBV6-5 and TRBJ1-5; D remains ambiguous. This CDR3 has 15 residues. Germline V gene data show CDR1 as MNHEY and CDR2 as SVGAGI. V was trimmed by 6 bases and J by 4 bases, leaving 16 bases between them. This CDR3 reads CASSPIDTANQPQHF. CDR3 DNA sequence: TGTGCCAGCAGCCCGATCGACACGGCTAATCAGCCCCAGCATTTT.

The chain combines TRBV7-2 with TRBJ1-3, with D tentatively TRBD1 (6 bases). Per the germline V gene, CDR1 is SGHTA and CDR2 is FQGNSA. This CDR3 comprises 17 residues. Trimming took off 6 bases at V and 0 bases at J, with 18 bases between the two ends. The DNA for the CDR3 is TGTGCCAGCAGACAAACCACAGGGCCCAGCTCTGGAAACACCATATATTTT. This gives the protein CASRQTTGPSSGNTIYF.

This clone has only a few counts. The rearrangement uses TRBV6-4 and TRBJ1-1; no clear D gene. The CDR3 consists of 13 residues. V lost 8 bases and J 1 base, leaving 11 bases between the germline ends. The germline V gene encodes CDR1 MRHNA and CDR2 SNTAGT. The CDR3 sequence: CASGTQPNTEAFF. The DNA for the CDR3 is TGTGCCAGCGGTACACAGCCGAACACTGAAGCTTTCTTT.

This sequence joins TRBV6-2 or TRBV6-3 and TRBJ1-5; 7 bases fit TRBD1. After removal of 5 bases from V and 2 bases from J, the junction contained 6 bases not matched to a gene. CDR1 MNHEY and CDR2 SVGEGT come from the germline V gene. CDR3 size: 15 residues. Here the CDR3 reads CASSQGVVGNQPQHF. CDR3 sequence (DNA): TGTGCCAGCAGTCAGGGGGTGGTGGGCAATCAGCCCCAGCATTTT.

The CDR3 DNA follows: TGTGCCAGCAGCGTCCGGGACAGGCCCGATTCACCCCTCCACTTT. This codes for CASSVRDRPDSPLHF. This rearrangement joins TRBV9 to TRBJ1-6, with 8 bases lining up with TRBD1. The CDR3 is 15 amino acids. Losses at the gene ends were 2 bases for V and 8 bases for J; bases not matched to a gene: 6. CDR1 is SGDLS and CDR2 is YYNGEE in the germline V gene.

V usage is TRBV6-2 or TRBV6-3 and J usage is TRBJ2-7, with D maybe TRBD2 (6 bases). Germline assignment: CDR1 MNHEY and CDR2 SVGEGT. The CDR3 has 14 amino acids. Trimming removed 5 bases from V and 1 base from J, with 12 bases in between. The CDR3 region has the DNA TGTGCCAGCAGTGGTCAGGGACTTTCCTACGAGCAGTACGTC. This codes for CASSGQGLSYEQYV.

This chain connects TRBV4-2 to TRBJ2-3; 11 positions agree with TRBD2. The V gene end was trimmed by 4 bases and the J gene end by 2 bases; junction bases not matched to a gene: 5. The V gene's germline CDR1 is LGHNA and CDR2 YNFKEQ. CDR3 length: 16 amino acids. The CDR3 DNA reads as TGTGCCAGCAGCCTACTAGCGGGGGCCATCACAGATACGCAGTATTTT. Translating gives CASSLLAGAITDTQYF.

The chain employs TRBV5-1 and TRBJ1-5, with 8 positions matching TRBD1. The CDR3 consists of 15 residues. Germline values: CDR1 SGHRS, CDR2 YFSETQ. V trimming: 1 base; J trimming: 7 bases; junction bases outside the gene matches: 7. The CDR3 loop is CASSLSTGGDQPQHF. Here the CDR3 DNA reads TGCGCCAGCAGCTTGAGTACAGGGGGAGACCAGCCCCAGCATTTT.

The rearrangement links TRBV6-4 to TRBJ2-2; a possible D gene is TRBD2 (6 bases). Germline V gene data show CDR1 as MRHNA and CDR2 as SNTAGT. The CDR3 has 15 residues. Trimming left V 6 bases short and J 8 bases short, with 19 bases between. CDR3 bases: TGTGCCAGCAGCGTCCTCGGGGGTTCTGCGGGGGAGCTGTTTTTT. Amino acid sequence: CASSVLGGSAGELFF.

This clone was seen only once. The V gene is TRBV30, the J gene TRBJ1-2; no firm D call. The germline V gene has CDR1 GTSNPN and CDR2 SVGIG (reference sequence). The V and J ends lost 0 bases and 8 bases respectively, with 19 bases between them. This CDR3 contains 15 residues. For the CDR3, the DNA is TGTGCCTGGAGTGTACCGGCCGGTGGATATGGAGGCTACACCTTC. This codes for CAWSVPAGGYGGYTF. The complete variable domain, with remaining parts taken from reference TRBV30 and TRBJ1-2, reads SQTIHQWPATLVQPVGSPLSLECTVEGTSNPNLYWYRQAAGRGLQLLFYSVGIGQISSEVPQNLSASRPQDRQFILSSKKLLLSDSGFYLCAWSVPAGGYGGYTFGSGTRLTVV.

The rearrangement uses TRBV19 and TRBJ1-1; possible D gene TRBD1, 6 bases. V lost 7 bases and J lost 4, with 16 bases in between. Germline CDR1 is LNHDA and CDR2 is SQIVND (reference sequence). The CDR3 totals 14 residues. The CDR3 spells CASKRTGPGTEAFF. In DNA, the CDR3 is TGTGCCAGTAAACGAACAGGGCCGGGCACTGAAGCTTTCTTT.

This chain links TRBV2 with TRBJ2-2; tentatively, D is TRBD2 (7 bases). The CDR3 is 15 amino acids. The germline gives CDR1 SNHLY, CDR2 FYNNEI. The V gene lost 7 bases and the J gene lost 4 bases, with 16 bases spanning the gap. CDR3 residues: CASNVGGDGTGELFF. The CDR3 DNA follows: TGTGCCAGCAACGTAGGGGGGGACGGCACCGGGGAGCTGTTTTTT.

This clone was found a few times. V is TRBV30 and J is TRBJ1-4, with a possible D match to TRBD1 (6 bases). V lost 0 bases, J lost 7 bases, and 9 bases lay in between. The CDR3 runs 13 residues. Germline CDR1 reads GTSNPN; CDR2 reads SVGIG (reference sequence). CDR3 region: CAWSVQGIEKLFF. CDR3 DNA: TGTGCCTGGAGTGTACAGGGAATTGAAAAACTGTTTTTT.

DNA for the CDR3: TGTGCCAGCAGCAGGACATTGACTAGCACAGATACGCAGTATTTT. Protein: CASSRTLTSTDTQYF. The rearrangement links TRBV11-1 to TRBJ2-3, with a tentative D call TRBD1 (5 bases). V was shortened by 5 bases and J by 0 bases, with 12 bases between the two germline ends. The CDR3 contains 15 residues. Germline CDR1 SGHAT, CDR2 FQDESV (reference sequence).

J is TRBJ2-7 and V is TRBV6-1, with D unresolved. This CDR3 has 14 amino acids. Germline-derived CDR1 and CDR2 are MNHNS and SASEGT. V was trimmed by 2 bases and J by 3 bases, leaving 11 bases between them. The CDR3 is CASSESHPGYEQYV. The CDR3 DNA is TGTGCCAGCAGTGAATCCCACCCCGGCTACGAGCAGTACGTC.

J is TRBJ1-5 and V is TRBV5-1; perhaps TRBD1 as D (6 bases). V was shortened by 5 bases and J by 2 bases, with 14 bases between the two germline ends. Germline V gene data show CDR1 as SGHRS and CDR2 as YFSETQ. This CDR3 region has 15 residues. The CDR3 region is CASSQEGGGNQPQHF. The CDR3 DNA reads as TGCGCCAGCAGTCAGGAGGGGGGCGGCAATCAGCCCCAGCATTTT.

The chain couples TRBV18 to TRBJ2-1; 10 bases line up with TRBD2. The CDR3 is made up of 21 amino acids. Germline CDR1 is KGHSH and CDR2 is LQKENI. The V segment lost 3 bases and the J segment 2 bases; nucleotides outside the gene matches: 19. CDR3 region: CASSPRRVAGGNSLPYNEQFF. CDR3 coding DNA: TGTGCCAGCTCACCGCGCCGCGTAGCGGGGGGAAACTCTTTGCCCTACAATGAGCAGTTCTTC.

CDR3 residues: CASSQRDRVADTQYF. The CDR3 DNA follows: TGTGCCAGCAGCCAACGGGACAGGGTTGCAGATACGCAGTATTTT. This rearrangement joins TRBV7-9 to TRBJ2-3, with 9 bases matching TRBD1. The CDR3 extends over 15 amino acids. V trimming: 5 bases; J trimming: 4 bases; junction bases outside the gene matches: 7. From germline, CDR1 is SEHNR and CDR2 FQNEAQ (reference sequence).